Listed below are T cell receptor beta chains from one sample, sequenced in a study of blood T cell dynamics during melanoma immunotherapy. Data came from immunoSEQ multiplex PCR; TCRdb stores just in-frame clones and leaves some out. Of roughly 14,000 clones listed, 80% to 90% are singletons. The starting material was blood, obtained from a patient treated with checkpoint blockade. Source of these receptors: a human donor with melanoma. CDR3s include the opening cysteine and the closing phenylalanine or tryptophan. Each record gives: V gene, D gene, J gene, clone size, CDR3 protein, CDR3 DNA. A D gene is named only where the DNA matches it firmly. Only part of the rows carry a size: once, few, many, or a class if the clone is expanded.

V gene: TRBV29-1; D gene: TRBD1; J gene: TRBJ1-3; clone size: -; CDR3 protein: CSASQGMGNTIYF; CDR3 DNA: TGCAGCGCCTCACAGGGGATGGGAAACACCATATATTTT
V gene: TRBV7-9; D gene: -; J gene: TRBJ2-7; clone size: -; CDR3 protein: CASSLAGGYEQYF; CDR3 DNA: TGTGCCAGCAGCTTAGCTGGCGGGTACGAGCAGTACTTC
V gene: TRBV7-2; D gene: -; J gene: TRBJ1-5; clone size: -; CDR3 protein: CASSLTPGARSNQPQHF; CDR3 DNA: TGTGCCAGCAGCCTCACGCCGGGAGCTAGGAGCAATCAGCCCCAGCATTTT
V gene: TRBV5-1; D gene: -; J gene: TRBJ2-2; clone size: -; CDR3 protein: CASSLDQVNTGELFF; CDR3 DNA: TGCGCCAGCAGCTTGGACCAGGTGAACACCGGGGAGCTGTTTTTT
V gene: TRBV6-1; D gene: -; J gene: TRBJ2-4; clone size: -; CDR3 protein: CASSERSQNIQYF; CDR3 DNA: TGTGCCAGCAGTGAAAGATCACAAAACATTCAGTACTTC
V gene: TRBV5-4; D gene: -; J gene: TRBJ1-1; clone size: -; CDR3 protein: CASIGSTNTEAFF; CDR3 DNA: TGTGCCAGCATTGGCTCGACGAACACTGAAGCTTTCTTT
V gene: TRBV7-9; D gene: TRBD1; J gene: TRBJ1-4; clone size: -; CDR3 protein: CASSLGQGRDEKLFF; CDR3 DNA: TGTGCCAGCAGCTTGGGACAGGGAAGGGATGAAAAACTGTTTTTT
V gene: TRBV10-2; D gene: -; J gene: TRBJ1-5; clone size: few; CDR3 protein: CASSAQGLSNQPQHF; CDR3 DNA: TGCGCCAGCAGTGCCCAGGGCCTTAGCAATCAGCCCCAGCATTTT
V gene: TRBV9; D gene: -; J gene: TRBJ1-6; clone size: -; CDR3 protein: CASSVGRISDSPLHF; CDR3 DNA: TGTGCCAGCAGCGTAGGCAGGATCAGTGATTCACCCCTCCACTTT
V gene: TRBV5-6; D gene: -; J gene: TRBJ1-4; clone size: -; CDR3 protein: CASSLRSEEKLFF; CDR3 DNA: TGTGCCAGCAGCTTGCGGTCGGAGGAAAAACTGTTTTTT
V gene: TRBV11-2; D gene: TRBD1; J gene: TRBJ1-2; clone size: -; CDR3 protein: CASSRERDSHYGYTF; CDR3 DNA: TGTGCCAGCAGCCGGGAGAGGGACAGCCACTATGGCTACACCTTC
V gene: TRBV5-4; D gene: -; J gene: TRBJ2-7; clone size: -; CDR3 protein: CASSFGTRSSYEQYF; CDR3 DNA: TGTGCCAGCAGCTTCGGAACGCGGAGCTCCTACGAGCAGTACTTC
V gene: TRBV4-3; D gene: -; J gene: TRBJ1-2; clone size: -; CDR3 protein: CASSRSGQGYTF; CDR3 DNA: TGCGCCAGCAGCCGTTCAGGGCAAGGCTACACCTTC
V gene: TRBV4-1; D gene: -; J gene: TRBJ1-5; clone size: -; CDR3 protein: CASSPAGGEQPQHF; CDR3 DNA: TGCGCCAGCAGCCCCGCCGGGGGCGAACAGCCCCAGCATTTT
V gene: TRBV15; D gene: -; J gene: TRBJ2-1; clone size: -; CDR3 protein: CATSRGAEQFF; CDR3 DNA: TGTGCCACCAGCAGAGGGGCTGAGCAGTTCTTC
V gene: TRBV9; D gene: -; J gene: TRBJ1-5; clone size: once; CDR3 protein: CASSAPLEGRSQPQHF; CDR3 DNA: TGTGCCAGCAGCGCCCCTCTGGAGGGGCGCAGTCAGCCCCAGCATTTT
V gene: TRBV4-1; D gene: -; J gene: TRBJ2-3; clone size: -; CDR3 protein: CASSQETSGGYGYTDTQYF; CDR3 DNA: TGCGCCAGCAGCCAAGAAACCAGCGGAGGGTACGGCTACACAGATACGCAGTATTTT
V gene: TRBV4-1; D gene: TRBD2; J gene: TRBJ2-5; clone size: -; CDR3 protein: CASSLSPSGGTGETQYF; CDR3 DNA: TGCGCCAGCAGCTTGTCGCCGAGCGGGGGGACCGGAGAGACCCAGTACTTC
V gene: TRBV7-2; D gene: TRBD2; J gene: TRBJ2-5; clone size: -; CDR3 protein: CASSLERGVETQYF; CDR3 DNA: TGTGCCAGCAGCTTAGAGCGGGGGGTCGAGACCCAGTACTTC
V gene: TRBV9; D gene: -; J gene: TRBJ2-1; clone size: -; CDR3 protein: CASSVDTHNEQFF; CDR3 DNA: TGTGCCAGCAGCGTAGATACGCACAATGAGCAGTTCTTC
V gene: TRBV13; D gene: -; J gene: TRBJ1-1; clone size: -; CDR3 protein: CASSQGVKNTEAFF; CDR3 DNA: TGTGCCAGCAGCCAGGGAGTTAAGAACACTGAAGCTTTCTTT
V gene: TRBV19; D gene: -; J gene: TRBJ1-1; clone size: -; CDR3 protein: CATQGGGAGTEAFF; CDR3 DNA: TGTGCCACCCAAGGGGGGGGCGCGGGCACTGAAGCTTTCTTT
V gene: TRBV4-3; D gene: -; J gene: TRBJ1-2; clone size: -; CDR3 protein: CASSQDTRGYTF; CDR3 DNA: TGCGCCAGCAGCCAAGATACGCGAGGCTACACCTTC
V gene: TRBV12-5; D gene: -; J gene: TRBJ1-2; clone size: -; CDR3 protein: CASGSERTANYGYTF; CDR3 DNA: TGTGCTAGTGGTTCCGAGCGCACGGCCAACTATGGCTACACCTTC
V gene: TRBV6-5; D gene: -; J gene: TRBJ2-1; clone size: -; CDR3 protein: CASSYSRQVPEQFF; CDR3 DNA: TGTGCCAGCAGTTACTCAAGGCAGGTGCCTGAGCAGTTCTTC
V gene: TRBV6-6; D gene: -; J gene: TRBJ2-5; clone size: -; CDR3 protein: CASRNDRWETQYF; CDR3 DNA: TGTGCCAGCAGGAACGACAGGTGGGAGACCCAGTACTTC
V gene: TRBV5-1; D gene: -; J gene: TRBJ2-5; clone size: -; CDR3 protein: CASSLAEGAQYF; CDR3 DNA: TGCGCCAGCAGCTTGGCCGAAGGGGCCCAGTACTTC
V gene: TRBV7-9; D gene: TRBD1; J gene: TRBJ1-5; clone size: -; CDR3 protein: CASSGQDQPQHF; CDR3 DNA: TGTGCCAGCAGCGGACAGGATCAGCCCCAGCATTTT
V gene: TRBV7-2; D gene: -; J gene: TRBJ1-3; clone size: -; CDR3 protein: CASSLVNTGNTIYF; CDR3 DNA: TGTGCCAGCAGCTTAGTAAACACTGGAAACACCATATATTTT
V gene: TRBV2; D gene: TRBD2; J gene: TRBJ2-3; clone size: -; CDR3 protein: CASSPGTKRGTDTQYF; CDR3 DNA: TGTGCCAGCAGCCCCGGGACTAAGCGGGGCACAGATACGCAGTATTTT
V gene: TRBV18; D gene: -; J gene: TRBJ2-7; clone size: few; CDR3 protein: CASSTTATYEQYF; CDR3 DNA: TGTGCCAGCTCTACTACAGCCACCTACGAGCAGTACTTC
V gene: TRBV30; D gene: TRBD1; J gene: TRBJ2-6; clone size: -; CDR3 protein: CACIRQGAGANVLTF; CDR3 DNA: TGTGCCTGCATTAGACAGGGGGCTGGGGCCAACGTCCTGACTTTC
V gene: TRBV19; D gene: -; J gene: TRBJ1-1; clone size: -; CDR3 protein: CASNIGAGRGTEAFF; CDR3 DNA: TGTGCCAGTAATATCGGGGCAGGGAGGGGCACTGAAGCTTTCTTT
V gene: TRBV5-1; D gene: TRBD2; J gene: TRBJ2-3; clone size: -; CDR3 protein: CASSPYLSGGSTDTQYF; CDR3 DNA: TGCGCCAGCAGCCCCTATCTTAGCGGGGGCAGCACAGATACGCAGTATTTT
V gene: TRBV6-4; D gene: TRBD2; J gene: TRBJ2-3; clone size: -; CDR3 protein: CASSDLAGDSTDTQYF; CDR3 DNA: TGTGCCAGCAGTGACCTAGCGGGGGACAGCACAGATACGCAGTATTTT
V gene: TRBV5-6; D gene: TRBD1; J gene: TRBJ1-5; clone size: -; CDR3 protein: CASSSSGTGPNQPQHF; CDR3 DNA: TGTGCCAGCAGTTCCTCCGGGACAGGTCCAAATCAGCCCCAGCATTTT
V gene: TRBV6-5; D gene: -; J gene: TRBJ1-1; clone size: -; CDR3 protein: CASVVTSGGTEAFF; CDR3 DNA: TGTGCCAGCGTAGTTACTTCGGGGGGCACTGAAGCTTTCTTT
V gene: TRBV7-9; D gene: -; J gene: TRBJ2-7; clone size: -; CDR3 protein: CASSSGGGTYEQYF; CDR3 DNA: TGTGCCAGCAGCTCCGGAGGGGGGACCTACGAGCAGTACTTC
V gene: TRBV14; D gene: -; J gene: TRBJ2-3; clone size: -; CDR3 protein: CASSQGDGGTDTQYF; CDR3 DNA: TGTGCCAGCAGCCAAGGGGACGGGGGCACAGATACGCAGTATTTT
V gene: TRBV19; D gene: -; J gene: TRBJ2-3; clone size: -; CDR3 protein: CASTPTRASTDTQYF; CDR3 DNA: TGTGCCAGTACCCCTACTCGTGCTAGCACAGATACGCAGTATTTT
V gene: TRBV19; D gene: -; J gene: TRBJ1-3; clone size: -; CDR3 protein: CASRRQNSGNTIYF; CDR3 DNA: TGTGCCAGCCGAAGACAGAACTCTGGAAACACCATATATTTT
V gene: TRBV2; D gene: TRBD1; J gene: TRBJ1-2; clone size: -; CDR3 protein: CASSGRTGANYGYTF; CDR3 DNA: TGTGCCAGCAGTGGACGGACAGGGGCAAACTATGGCTACACCTTC
V gene: TRBV27; D gene: -; J gene: TRBJ1-1; clone size: -; CDR3 protein: CASSSLGGGNTEAFF; CDR3 DNA: TGTGCCAGCAGTTCCCTTGGAGGGGGAAACACTGAAGCTTTCTTT
V gene: TRBV5-8; D gene: TRBD1; J gene: TRBJ2-3; clone size: once; CDR3 protein: CASSLRTGVADTQYF; CDR3 DNA: TGTGCCAGCAGCTTGAGGACAGGGGTGGCAGATACGCAGTATTTT
V gene: TRBV11-2; D gene: -; J gene: TRBJ1-2; clone size: few; CDR3 protein: CASSFSNYGYTF; CDR3 DNA: TGTGCCAGCAGCTTCTCTAACTATGGCTACACCTTC
V gene: TRBV6-1; D gene: -; J gene: TRBJ1-1; clone size: -; CDR3 protein: CASSVQGLNTEAFF; CDR3 DNA: TGTGCCAGCAGTGTACAAGGCCTGAACACTGAAGCTTTCTTT
V gene: TRBV14; D gene: -; J gene: TRBJ2-2; clone size: -; CDR3 protein: CASSHPRGGANTGELFF; CDR3 DNA: TGTGCCAGCAGCCACCCAAGAGGTGGGGCGAACACCGGGGAGCTGTTTTTT
V gene: TRBV7-9; D gene: TRBD2; J gene: TRBJ2-2; clone size: -; CDR3 protein: CASSRGGADGELFF; CDR3 DNA: TGTGCCAGCAGCCGCGGGGGGGCCGACGGGGAGCTGTTTTTT
V gene: TRBV5-6; D gene: TRBD2; J gene: TRBJ2-3; clone size: -; CDR3 protein: CASSRGGALTDTQYF; CDR3 DNA: TGTGCCAGCAGCAGGGGAGGGGCCCTCACAGATACGCAGTATTTT
V gene: TRBV1; D gene: -; J gene: TRBJ1-2; clone size: -; CDR3 protein: CTSSHHRTGHGYTF; CDR3 DNA: TGCACCAGCAGCCATCATCGGACAGGGCATGGCTACACCTTC
V gene: TRBV29-1; D gene: TRBD1; J gene: TRBJ1-1; clone size: -; CDR3 protein: CSGDRDMNTEAFF; CDR3 DNA: TGCAGCGGGGACAGGGATATGAACACTGAAGCTTTCTTT
V gene: TRBV6-5; D gene: -; J gene: TRBJ1-4; clone size: -; CDR3 protein: CASSYSQAATNEKLFF; CDR3 DNA: TGTGCCAGCAGTTACTCGCAGGCTGCAACTAATGAAAAACTGTTTTTT